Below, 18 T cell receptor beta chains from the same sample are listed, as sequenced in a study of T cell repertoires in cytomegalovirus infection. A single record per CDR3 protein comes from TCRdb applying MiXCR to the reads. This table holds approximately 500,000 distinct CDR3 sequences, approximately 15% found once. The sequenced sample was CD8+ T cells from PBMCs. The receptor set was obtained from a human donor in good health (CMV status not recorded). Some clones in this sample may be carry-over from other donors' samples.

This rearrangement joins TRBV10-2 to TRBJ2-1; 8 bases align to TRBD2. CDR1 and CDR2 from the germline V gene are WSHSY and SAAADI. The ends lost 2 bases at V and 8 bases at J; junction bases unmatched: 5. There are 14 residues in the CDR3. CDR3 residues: CASSEVGTSYEQFF. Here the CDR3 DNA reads TGCGCCAGCAGTGAGGTTGGGACTAGTTATGAGCAGTTCTTC.

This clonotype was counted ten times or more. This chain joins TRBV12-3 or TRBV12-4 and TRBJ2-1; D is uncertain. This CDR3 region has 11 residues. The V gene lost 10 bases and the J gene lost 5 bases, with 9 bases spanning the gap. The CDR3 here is CATSDNNEQFF. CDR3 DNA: TGTGCCACTTCAGATAACAATGAGCAGTTCTTC.

The CDR3 DNA is TGTGCCAGTATCGAAATGACAGACATGAACACTGAAGCTTTCTTT. Its protein is CASIEMTDMNTEAFF. The rearrangement links TRBV19 to TRBJ1-1; a possible D gene is TRBD1 (5 bases). Germline CDR1 and CDR2: LNHDA and SQIVND (reference sequence). The CDR3 runs to 15 residues. Trimming cost V 7 bases and J 0 bases, with 15 bases left between them. The whole variable domain, remainder taken from reference TRBV19 and TRBJ1-1, is DGGITQSPKYLFRKEGQNVTLSCEQNLNHDAMYWYRQDPGQGLRLIYYSQIVNDFQKGDIAEGYSVSREKKESFPLTVTSAQKNPTAFYLCASIEMTDMNTEAFFGQGTRLTVV.

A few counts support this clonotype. The CDR3 spells CASSMRKQGWPQHF. CDR3 bases: TGTGCCAGTAGTATGAGGAAACAGGGGTGGCCCCAGCATTTT. The chain carries TRBV19 and TRBJ1-5; TRBD1 aligns across 7 bases. CDR3 size: 14 residues. Per the germline V gene, CDR1 is LNHDA and CDR2 is SQIVND (reference sequence). V was pared by 3 bases and J by 9 bases, with 8 bases of the junction left unmatched.

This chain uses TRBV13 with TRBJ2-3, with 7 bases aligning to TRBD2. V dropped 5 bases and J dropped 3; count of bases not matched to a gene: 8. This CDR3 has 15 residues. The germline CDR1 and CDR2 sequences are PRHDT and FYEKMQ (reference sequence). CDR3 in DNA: TGTGCCAGCAGCCCAGGCCCTAGCGGTACAGATACGCAGTATTTT. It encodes CASSPGPSGTDTQYF.

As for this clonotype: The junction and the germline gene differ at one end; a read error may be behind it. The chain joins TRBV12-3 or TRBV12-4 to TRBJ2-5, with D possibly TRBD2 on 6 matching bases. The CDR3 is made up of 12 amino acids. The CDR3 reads CASSIAAETQYF. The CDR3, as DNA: TGTGCCAGCAGTATAGCGGCGGAGACCCAGTACTTC.

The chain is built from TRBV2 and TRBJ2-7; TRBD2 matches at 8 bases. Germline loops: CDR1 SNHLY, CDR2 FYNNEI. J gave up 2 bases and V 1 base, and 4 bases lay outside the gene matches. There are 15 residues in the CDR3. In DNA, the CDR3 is TGTGCCAGCAGTGAAGGCGGGAGGATAGCCTACGAGCAGTACTTC. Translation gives CASSEGGRIAYEQYF.

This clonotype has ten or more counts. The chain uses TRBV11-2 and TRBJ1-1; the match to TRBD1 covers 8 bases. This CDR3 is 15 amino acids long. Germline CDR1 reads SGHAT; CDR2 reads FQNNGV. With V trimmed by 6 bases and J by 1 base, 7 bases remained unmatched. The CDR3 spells CASSAGTGGNTEAFF. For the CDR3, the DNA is TGTGCCAGCAGTGCCGGGACAGGCGGGAACACTGAAGCTTTCTTT.

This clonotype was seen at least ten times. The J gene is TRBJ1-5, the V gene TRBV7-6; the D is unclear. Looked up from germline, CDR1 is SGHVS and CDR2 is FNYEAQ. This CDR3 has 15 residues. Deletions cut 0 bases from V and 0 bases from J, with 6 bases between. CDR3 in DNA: TGTGCCAGCAGCTTAGCCGACGGTAGCAATCAGCCCCAGCATTTT. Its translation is CASSLADGSNQPQHF.

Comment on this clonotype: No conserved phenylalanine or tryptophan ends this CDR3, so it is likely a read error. Written as DNA, the CDR3 is TGTGCCAGCAGTTCCCGCGGCAGGGGGGGCGAGCAGTACTTA. Encoded protein: CASSSRGRGGEQYL. This chain uses TRBV6-8 with TRBJ2-7; D is tentatively TRBD1 or TRBD2 (7 bases each). The CDR3 spans 14 residues. The germline CDR1 and CDR2 sequences are MNHGY and SAAAGT. The V gene lost 4 bases and the J gene lost 6 bases, with 16 bases spanning the gap.

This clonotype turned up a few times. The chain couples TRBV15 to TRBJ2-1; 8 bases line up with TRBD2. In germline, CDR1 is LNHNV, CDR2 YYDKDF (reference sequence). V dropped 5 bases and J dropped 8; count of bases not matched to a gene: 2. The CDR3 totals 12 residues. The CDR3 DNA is TGTGCCACCAGCCAGACTAGCGATGAGCAGTTCTTC. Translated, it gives CATSQTSDEQFF.

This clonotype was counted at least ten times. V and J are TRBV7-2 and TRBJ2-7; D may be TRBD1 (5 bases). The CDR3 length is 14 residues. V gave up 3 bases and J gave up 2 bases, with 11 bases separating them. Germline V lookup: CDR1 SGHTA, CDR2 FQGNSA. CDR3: CASSFDKGTYEQYF. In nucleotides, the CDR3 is TGTGCCAGCAGCTTTGACAAGGGGACCTACGAGCAGTACTTC.

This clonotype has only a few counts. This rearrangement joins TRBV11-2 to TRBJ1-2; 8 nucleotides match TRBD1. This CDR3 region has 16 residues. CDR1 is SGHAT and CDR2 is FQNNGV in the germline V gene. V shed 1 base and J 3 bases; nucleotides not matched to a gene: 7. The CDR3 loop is CASSLALGQEDYGYTF. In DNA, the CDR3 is TGTGCCAGCAGCTTAGCCTTGGGACAGGAAGACTATGGCTACACCTTC.

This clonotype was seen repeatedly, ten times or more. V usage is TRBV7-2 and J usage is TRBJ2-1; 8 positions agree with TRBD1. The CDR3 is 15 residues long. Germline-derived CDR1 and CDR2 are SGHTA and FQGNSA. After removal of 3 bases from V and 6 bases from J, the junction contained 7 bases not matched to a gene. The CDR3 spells CASSFPSGGSNEQFF. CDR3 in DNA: TGTGCCAGCAGCTTTCCTTCAGGGGGCTCCAATGAGCAGTTCTTC.

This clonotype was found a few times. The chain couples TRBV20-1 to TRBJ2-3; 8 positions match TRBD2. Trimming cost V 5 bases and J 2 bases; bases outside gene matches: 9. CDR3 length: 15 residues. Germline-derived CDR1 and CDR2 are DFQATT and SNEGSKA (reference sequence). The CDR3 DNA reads TGCAGTGCTGAAAATTCTAGCGGGTACACAGATACGCAGTATTTT. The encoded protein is CSAENSSGYTDTQYF.

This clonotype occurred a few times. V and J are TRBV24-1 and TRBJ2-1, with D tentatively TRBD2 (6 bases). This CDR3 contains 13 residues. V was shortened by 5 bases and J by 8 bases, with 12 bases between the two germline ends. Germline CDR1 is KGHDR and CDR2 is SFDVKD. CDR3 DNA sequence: TGTGCCACCAGTGCCGGAGGGATGGATGAGCAGTTCTTC. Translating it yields CATSAGGMDEQFF.

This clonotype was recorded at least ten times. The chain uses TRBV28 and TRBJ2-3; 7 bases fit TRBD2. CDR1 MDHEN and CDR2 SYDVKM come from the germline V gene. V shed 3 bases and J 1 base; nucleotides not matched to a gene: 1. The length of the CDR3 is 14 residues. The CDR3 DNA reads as TGTGCCAGCAGTTTTCTAGCGGGCACAGATACGCAGTATTTT. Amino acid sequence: CASSFLAGTDTQYF.

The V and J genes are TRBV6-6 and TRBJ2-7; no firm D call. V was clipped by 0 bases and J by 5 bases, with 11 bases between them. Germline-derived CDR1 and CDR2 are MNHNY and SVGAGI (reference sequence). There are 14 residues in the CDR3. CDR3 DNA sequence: TGTGCCAGCAGTTACTCGAGTCGACGGGACGAGCAGTACTTC. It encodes CASSYSSRRDEQYF.